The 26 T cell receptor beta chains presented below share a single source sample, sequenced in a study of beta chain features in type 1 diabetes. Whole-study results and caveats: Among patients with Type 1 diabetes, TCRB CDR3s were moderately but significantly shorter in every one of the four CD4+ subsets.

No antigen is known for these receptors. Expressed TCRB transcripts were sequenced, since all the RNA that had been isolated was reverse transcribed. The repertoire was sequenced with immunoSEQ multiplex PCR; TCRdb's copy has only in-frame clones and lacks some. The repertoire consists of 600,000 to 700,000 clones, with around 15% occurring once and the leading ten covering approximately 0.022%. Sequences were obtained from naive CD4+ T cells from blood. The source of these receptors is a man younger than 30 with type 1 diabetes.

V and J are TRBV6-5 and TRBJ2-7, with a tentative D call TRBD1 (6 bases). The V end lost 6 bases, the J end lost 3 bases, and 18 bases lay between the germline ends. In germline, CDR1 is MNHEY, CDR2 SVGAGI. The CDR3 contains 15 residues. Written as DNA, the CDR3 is TGTGCCAGCAGGATCTCCGGGACATCTTTCTACGAGCAGTACTTC. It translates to CASRISGTSFYEQYF.

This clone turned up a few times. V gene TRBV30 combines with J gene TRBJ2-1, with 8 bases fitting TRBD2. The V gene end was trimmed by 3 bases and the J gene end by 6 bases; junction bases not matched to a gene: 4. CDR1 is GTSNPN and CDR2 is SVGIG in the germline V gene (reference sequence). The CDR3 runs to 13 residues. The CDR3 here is CAWSGLAGNEQFF. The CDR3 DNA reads TGTGCCTGGAGCGGACTAGCCGGCAATGAGCAGTTCTTC.

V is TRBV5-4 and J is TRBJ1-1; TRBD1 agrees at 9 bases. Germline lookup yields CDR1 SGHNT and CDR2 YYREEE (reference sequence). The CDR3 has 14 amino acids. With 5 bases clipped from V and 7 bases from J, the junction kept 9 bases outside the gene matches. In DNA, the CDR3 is TGTGCCAGCAGTTCGAAACAGGGGGCTTTTGAAGCTTTCTTT. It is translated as CASSSKQGAFEAFF.

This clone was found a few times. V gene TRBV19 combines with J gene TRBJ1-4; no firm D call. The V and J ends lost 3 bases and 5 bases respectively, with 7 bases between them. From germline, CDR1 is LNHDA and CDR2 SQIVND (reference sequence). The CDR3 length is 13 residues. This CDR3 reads CASSILDNEKLFF. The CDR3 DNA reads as TGTGCCAGTAGTATCCTGGACAATGAAAAACTGTTTTTT.

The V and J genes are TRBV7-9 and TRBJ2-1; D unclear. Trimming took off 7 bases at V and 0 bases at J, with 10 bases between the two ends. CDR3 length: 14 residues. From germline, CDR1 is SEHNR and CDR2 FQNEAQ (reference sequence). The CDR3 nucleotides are TGTGCCAGCACTGATAGGAGCTCCTACAATGAGCAGTTCTTC. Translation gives CASTDRSSYNEQFF.

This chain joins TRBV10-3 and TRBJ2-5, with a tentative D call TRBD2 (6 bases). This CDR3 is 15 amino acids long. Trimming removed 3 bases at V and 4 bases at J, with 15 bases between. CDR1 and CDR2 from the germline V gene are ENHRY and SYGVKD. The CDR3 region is CAISDGSGVGETQYF. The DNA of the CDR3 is TGTGCCATCAGTGACGGTTCGGGGGTCGGAGAGACCCAGTACTTC.

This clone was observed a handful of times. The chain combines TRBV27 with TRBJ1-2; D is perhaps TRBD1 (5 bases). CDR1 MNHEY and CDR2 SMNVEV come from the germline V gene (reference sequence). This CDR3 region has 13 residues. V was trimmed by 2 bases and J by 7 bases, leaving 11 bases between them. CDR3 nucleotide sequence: TGTGCCAGCAGTTTAAGTTCGGGGGGTGGCTACACCTTC. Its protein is CASSLSSGGGYTF.

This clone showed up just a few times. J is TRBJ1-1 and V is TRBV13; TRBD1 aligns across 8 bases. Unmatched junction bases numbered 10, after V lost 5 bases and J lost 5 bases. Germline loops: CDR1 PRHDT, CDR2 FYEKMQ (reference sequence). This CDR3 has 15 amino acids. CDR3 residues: CASSPRPGGVTEAFF. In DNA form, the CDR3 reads TGTGCCAGCAGCCCCAGGCCAGGGGGCGTGACTGAAGCTTTCTTT.

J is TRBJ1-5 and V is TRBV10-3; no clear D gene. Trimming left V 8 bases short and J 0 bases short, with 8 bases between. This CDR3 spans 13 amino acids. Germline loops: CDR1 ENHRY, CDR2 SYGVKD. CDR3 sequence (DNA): TGTGCCATCGCTTCATATAGCAATCAGCCCCAGCATTTT. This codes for CAIASYSNQPQHF.

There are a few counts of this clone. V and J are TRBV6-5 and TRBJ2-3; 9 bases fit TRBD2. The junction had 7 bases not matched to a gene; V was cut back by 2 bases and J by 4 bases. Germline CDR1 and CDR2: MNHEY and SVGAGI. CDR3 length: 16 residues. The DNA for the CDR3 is TGTGCCAGCAGTTACAGCGGCGGGGGGGCACCAGATACGCAGTATTTT. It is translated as CASSYSGGGAPDTQYF.

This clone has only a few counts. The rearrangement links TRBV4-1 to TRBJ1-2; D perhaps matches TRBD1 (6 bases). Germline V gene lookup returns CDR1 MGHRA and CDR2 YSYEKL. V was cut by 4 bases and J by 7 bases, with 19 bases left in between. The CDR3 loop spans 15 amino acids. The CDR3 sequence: CASSPQGGLVGGYTF. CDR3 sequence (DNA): TGCGCCAGCAGCCCACAAGGGGGATTAGTGGGTGGCTACACCTTC.

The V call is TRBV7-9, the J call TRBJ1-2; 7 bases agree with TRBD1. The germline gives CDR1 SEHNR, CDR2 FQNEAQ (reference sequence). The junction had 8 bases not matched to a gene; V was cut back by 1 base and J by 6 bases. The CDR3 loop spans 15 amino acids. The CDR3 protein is CASSLEGTDGNGYTF. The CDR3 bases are TGTGCCAGCAGCTTAGAGGGGACAGACGGCAATGGCTACACCTTC.

CDR3 sequence (DNA): TGTGCCAGCAAACCAACAGGAAACACCGGGGAGCTGTTTTTT. Its translation is CASKPTGNTGELFF. V and J are TRBV2 and TRBJ2-2, with D possibly being TRBD1 (5 bases). The CDR3 covers 14 residues. V shed 7 bases and J shed 2 bases, with 11 bases lying between them. Germline V gene lookup returns CDR1 SNHLY and CDR2 FYNNEI.

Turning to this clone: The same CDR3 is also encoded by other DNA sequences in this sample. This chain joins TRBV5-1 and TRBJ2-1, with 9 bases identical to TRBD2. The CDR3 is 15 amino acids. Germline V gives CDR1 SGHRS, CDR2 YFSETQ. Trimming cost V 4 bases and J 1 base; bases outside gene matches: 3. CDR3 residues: CASSLSGGSYNEQFF. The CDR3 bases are TGCGCCAGCAGCCTGAGCGGGGGGTCCTACAATGAGCAGTTCTTC.

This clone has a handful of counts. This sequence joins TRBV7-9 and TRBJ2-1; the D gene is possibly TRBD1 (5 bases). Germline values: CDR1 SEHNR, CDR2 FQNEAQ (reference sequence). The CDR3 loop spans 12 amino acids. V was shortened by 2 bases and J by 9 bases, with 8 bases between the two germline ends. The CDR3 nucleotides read TGTGCCAGCAGCTTACAGGGAACTGAGCAGTTCTTC. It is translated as CASSLQGTEQFF.

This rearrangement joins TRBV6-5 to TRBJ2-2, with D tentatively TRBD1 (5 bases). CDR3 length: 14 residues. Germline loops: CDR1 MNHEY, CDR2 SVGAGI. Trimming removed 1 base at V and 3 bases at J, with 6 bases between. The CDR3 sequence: CASSYFRDTGELFF. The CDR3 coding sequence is TGTGCCAGCAGTTACTTCAGGGACACCGGGGAGCTGTTTTTT.

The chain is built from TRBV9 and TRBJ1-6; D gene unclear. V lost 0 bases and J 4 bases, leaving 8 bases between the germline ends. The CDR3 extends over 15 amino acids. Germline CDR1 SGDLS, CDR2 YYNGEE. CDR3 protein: CASSVEGRYNSPLHF. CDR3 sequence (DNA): TGTGCCAGCAGCGTAGAGGGCCGGTATAATTCACCCCTCCACTTT.

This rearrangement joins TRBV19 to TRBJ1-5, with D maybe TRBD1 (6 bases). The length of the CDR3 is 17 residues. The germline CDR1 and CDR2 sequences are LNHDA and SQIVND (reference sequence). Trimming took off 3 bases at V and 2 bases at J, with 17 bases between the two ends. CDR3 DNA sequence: TGTGCCAGTAGTATGGTACGGGGACATAAAGGCAATCAGCCCCAGCATTTT. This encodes CASSMVRGHKGNQPQHF.

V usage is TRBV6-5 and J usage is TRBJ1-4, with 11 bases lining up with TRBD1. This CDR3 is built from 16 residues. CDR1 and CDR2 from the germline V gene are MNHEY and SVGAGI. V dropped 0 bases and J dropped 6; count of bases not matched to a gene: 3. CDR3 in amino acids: CASSYSAGQGDEKLFF. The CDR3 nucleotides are TGTGCCAGCAGTTACTCTGCGGGACAGGGGGATGAAAAACTGTTTTTT.

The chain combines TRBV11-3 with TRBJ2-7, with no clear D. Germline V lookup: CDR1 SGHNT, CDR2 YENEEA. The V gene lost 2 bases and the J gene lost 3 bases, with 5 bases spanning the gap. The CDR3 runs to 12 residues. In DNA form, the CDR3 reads TGTGCCAGCAGCTTATTTAGCTACGAGCAGTACTTC. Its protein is CASSLFSYEQYF.

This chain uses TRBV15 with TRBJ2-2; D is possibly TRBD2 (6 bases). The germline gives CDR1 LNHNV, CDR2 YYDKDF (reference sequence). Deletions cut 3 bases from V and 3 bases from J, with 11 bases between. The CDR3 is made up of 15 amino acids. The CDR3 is CATSSLPSDTGELFF. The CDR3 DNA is TGTGCCACCAGCAGTCTCCCTAGCGACACCGGGGAGCTGTTTTTT. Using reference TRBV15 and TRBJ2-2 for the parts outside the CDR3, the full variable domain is DAMVIQNPRYQVTQFGKPVTLSCSQTLNHNVMYWYQQKSSQAPKLLFHYYDKDFNNEADTPDNFQSRRPNTSFCFLDIRSPGLGDTAMYLCATSSLPSDTGELFFGEGSRLTVL.

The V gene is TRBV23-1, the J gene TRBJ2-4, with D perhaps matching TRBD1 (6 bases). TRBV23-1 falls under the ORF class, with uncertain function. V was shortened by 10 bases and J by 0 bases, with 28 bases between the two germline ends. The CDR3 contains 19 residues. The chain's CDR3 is CATTSIHYSGDIAKNIQYF. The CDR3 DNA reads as TGCGCCACCACATCCATCCATTATTCAGGGGATATAGCCAAAAACATTCAGTACTTC.

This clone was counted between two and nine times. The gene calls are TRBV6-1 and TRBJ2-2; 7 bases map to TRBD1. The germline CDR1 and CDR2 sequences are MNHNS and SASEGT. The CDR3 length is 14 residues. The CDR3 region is CGAQGQFYTGELFF. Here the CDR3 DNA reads TGTGGAGCCCAGGGACAGTTCTACACCGGGGAGCTGTTTTTT.

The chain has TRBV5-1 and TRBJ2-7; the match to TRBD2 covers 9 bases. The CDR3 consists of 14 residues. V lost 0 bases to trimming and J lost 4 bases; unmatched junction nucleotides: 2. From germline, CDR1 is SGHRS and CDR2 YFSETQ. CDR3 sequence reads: CASSLASGGYEQYF. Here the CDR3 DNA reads TGCGCCAGCAGCTTGGCGAGCGGGGGGTACGAGCAGTACTTC.

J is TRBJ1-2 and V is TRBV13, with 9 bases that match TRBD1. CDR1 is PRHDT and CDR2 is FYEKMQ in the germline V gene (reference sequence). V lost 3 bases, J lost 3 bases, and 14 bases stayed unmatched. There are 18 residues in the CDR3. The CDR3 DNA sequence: TGTGCCAGCAGCTTTACCCAACTGGGACAGGGCGGATACTATGGCTACACCTTC. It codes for CASSFTQLGQGGYYGYTF.

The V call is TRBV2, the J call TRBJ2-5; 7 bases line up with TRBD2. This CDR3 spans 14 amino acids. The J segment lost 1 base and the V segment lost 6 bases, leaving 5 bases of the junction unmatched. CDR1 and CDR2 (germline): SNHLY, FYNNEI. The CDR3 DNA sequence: TGTGCCAGCAGACTAGCGCCCCCCCAAGAGACCCAGTACTTC. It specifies CASRLAPPQETQYF.